This T cell receptor beta chain was identified during a study of CD8+CD57+ T cells in acquired aplastic anemia (dated by TCRdb to 2017 to 2018). Regarding the research as a whole: DNA extracted from sorted CD4+ and CD8+ cells had a mean of about 3 ug, with a range of about 0.2 to 30 ug. A CD8+CD57+ expansion meant a frequency higher than the mean frequency seen in healthy subjects. Overall study outcomes, separate from this receptor: Twenty-nine CD8+ CDR3 sequences were found in both patients and controls but appeared to be highly expressed in patients and within the immunodominant clones of the patients. Patients and healthy controls showed no significant difference in CD8+ Simpson's diversity (P=0.060).

The patients picked for sequencing were ones in whom flow cytometry had shown an expansion of CD8+CD57+ cells. Every patient had a diagnosis of severe acquired aplastic anemia based on International Study of Aplastic Anemia and Agranulocytosis and Camitta criteria. No therapy had been received by the patients at the time of blood sampling. TCR repertoires of sorted CD4+ and CD8+ blood T cells from severe aplastic anemia patients and healthy subjects were deep-sequenced in the study. Patients were enrolled in the USA under clinicaltrials.gov protocols 00001620, 01623167, 00001397, 00071045, 00081523 and 00961064. Ficoll-Paque density gradient centrifugation was used to isolate peripheral blood mononuclear cells. Before DNA was extracted, CD4+ and CD8+ T cells were sorted using either FACS or magnetic beads. CDR1 and CDR2 were assigned from the germline V gene as SGHDN and FVKESK. The CDR3 runs 14 amino acids, cysteine and phenylalanine included. Only the CDR3 DNA stays, 42 bases, in frame from base 1. V loses 0 bases, J loses 6 bases, and the germline ends lie 12 bases apart.

TCR beta VDJ combination and CDR3 sequence profiling used genomic DNA as the template. An Illumina HiSeq 2000 was used for TCR repertoire sequencing. As for the authors' bioinformatics: TRBV/TRBJ rearrangement plots, CDR3 size and DJ length profiles, and Simpson's diversity index were used to evaluate the repertoires. Whichever DNA sequence was most abundant in the deep sequencing data was defined as the immunodominant clone. CDR3 amino acid sequences were screened for sharing across subjects and compared with published repertoires and the VDJdb database. TCRdb passed the public sequencing reads through fastp at Q25 and MiXCR, retaining productive beta sequences. Rows are unified per CDR3 protein, each entry keeping the most common DNA and genes. In this record, the V and J calls reflect TCRdb's handling and not the investigators' own analysis. The sample contains 75,000 to 80,000 distinct CDR3 sequences, 70% of them found a single time. The ten most abundant clones make up 65% to 85% of the sample.

With respect to this clonotype: The target of this receptor is not known. Base-call qualities are not available, and no considerably larger clone is one nucleotide away.

Sequencing used sorted CD4+, CD8+, or CD8+CD57+ T cells (not recorded which) from PBMCs. The rearranged chain carries TRBV14 and TRBJ2-7, with the D gene call left open. This TCR was recovered from a human donor with aplastic anemia. This receptor carries the CDR3 CASSQELVPIEQYF. The DNA sequence reads TGTGCCAGCAGCCAAGAGCTAGTTCCCATCGAGCAGTACTTC.